The present T cell receptor (beta chain) was sequenced within a study of blood T cell repertoires in COVID-19. Study-wide context: Sample material is recorded as cDNA or gDNA derived from T cells, B-cell-depleted T cells, or PBMCs.

The CDR3 covers 15 residues. CDR1 and CDR2 (germline): SGHTS, YDEGEE. V was pared by 0 bases and J by 8 bases, with 7 bases of the junction left unmatched. Per the study methods: Nucleated cell counts were estimated from reference gene primer amplification. Method: immunoSEQ multiplex PCR; TCRdb's copy keeps in-frame clones and lacks some. V, J and clone size are those of that table, while D and trimming were read from the DNA. The profile covers tens of thousands of clones, with roughly four fifths appearing a single time and 28% taken by the ten largest. This clone came up once. The sequence was obtained from a man between 65 and 85 years old with acute or convalescent COVID-19. Material: peripheral blood. This chain joins TRBV5-8 and TRBJ2-1; 8 bases align to TRBD2. Here the CDR3 reads CASSLVAGKGHEQFF. In nucleotides, the CDR3 is TGTGCCAGCAGCTTGGTAGCGGGGAAGGGTCATGAGCAGTTCTTC.